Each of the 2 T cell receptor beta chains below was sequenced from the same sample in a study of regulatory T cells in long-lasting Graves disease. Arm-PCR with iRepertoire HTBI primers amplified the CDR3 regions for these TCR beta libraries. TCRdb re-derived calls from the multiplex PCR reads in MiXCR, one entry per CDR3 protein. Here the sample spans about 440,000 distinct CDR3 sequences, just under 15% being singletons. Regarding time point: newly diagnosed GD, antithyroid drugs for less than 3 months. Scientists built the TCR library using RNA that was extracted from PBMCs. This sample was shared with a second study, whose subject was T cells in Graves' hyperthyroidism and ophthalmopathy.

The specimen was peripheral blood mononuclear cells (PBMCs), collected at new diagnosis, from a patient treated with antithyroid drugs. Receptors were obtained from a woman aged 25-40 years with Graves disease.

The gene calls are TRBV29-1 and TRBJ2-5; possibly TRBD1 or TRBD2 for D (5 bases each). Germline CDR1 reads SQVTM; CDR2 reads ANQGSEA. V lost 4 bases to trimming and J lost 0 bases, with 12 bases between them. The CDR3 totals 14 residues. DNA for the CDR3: TGCAGCGTTGGGGGACCCCGCTACCAAGAGACCCAGTACTTC. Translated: CSVGGPRYQETQYF.

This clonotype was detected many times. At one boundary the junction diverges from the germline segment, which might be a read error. The CDR3 here is CASSLAGVAGVDEQFF. The CDR3 DNA follows: TGTGCTAGCAGCTTAGCGGGGGTAGCGGGGGTGGATGAGCAGTTCTTC. The V gene is TRBV7-7, the J gene TRBJ2-1, with TRBD2 identical over 9 bases. This CDR3 region has 16 residues. Per the germline V gene, CDR1 is SSHAT and CDR2 is FNYEAQ (reference sequence).